The table lists the clone carrying this T cell receptor beta chain with many counts. The antigen is undetermined. This sample is drawn from a study of T cells after yellow fever vaccination. Whole-study findings and limits: FACS-sorted repertoires could harbor abundant contaminating bulk-population clonotypes. Boosting was followed by the reappearance of most primary-vaccination clones (around 95% CD4, 85% to 90% CD8). Shared CD4/CD8 clonotypes were a small share, likely from convergent recombination.

Universal primer sites and UMIs were introduced during 5'RACE template-switching synthesis of TCR cDNA. TCRdb reprocessed the 5' RACE reads via MiXCR and lists one record per CDR3 protein. Of 620,000 or so distinct CDR3 sequences in the sample, about 12% are singletons; the top ten hold about 15%. The CDR3 is made up of 13 amino acids. V lost 8 bases to trimming and J lost 7 bases; unmatched junction nucleotides: 3. The sequence derives from a man between 25 and 39 years old who received the YFV17D yellow fever vaccine. The J gene is TRBJ2-1, the V gene TRBV12-3 or TRBV12-4, with 12 positions matching TRBD2. The source was PBMCs, collected on the day of the yellow fever booster vaccination. The CDR3 reads CASLTSGSNEQFF. CDR3 coding DNA: TGTGCCAGCCTGACTAGCGGGAGTAATGAGCAGTTCTTC.